A single T cell receptor (beta chain) is shown here with its context. Assay used: immunoSEQ multiplex PCR; TCRdb lists only in-frame clones, some missing. This sample carries 60,000 or so clones, over 75% of them seen once, and the ten largest clones take over 0.7%. The V end was cut by 5 bases, the J end by 5 bases, with 13 bases between. This CDR3 contains 12 residues. Germline CDR1 is GTSNPN and CDR2 is SVGIG (reference sequence). This sample stems from a study of T cell changes during pregnancy in multiple sclerosis. The sample consisted of peripheral blood, taken before pregnancy. The receptor was derived from a female donor with multiple sclerosis, enrolled in a pregnancy study. The rearrangement joins TRBV30 to TRBJ2-7; the D is unclear. The CDR3, as DNA: TGTGCCTGGGGGCATATTGTCAACGAGCAGTACTTC. It yields the protein CAWGHIVNEQYF.